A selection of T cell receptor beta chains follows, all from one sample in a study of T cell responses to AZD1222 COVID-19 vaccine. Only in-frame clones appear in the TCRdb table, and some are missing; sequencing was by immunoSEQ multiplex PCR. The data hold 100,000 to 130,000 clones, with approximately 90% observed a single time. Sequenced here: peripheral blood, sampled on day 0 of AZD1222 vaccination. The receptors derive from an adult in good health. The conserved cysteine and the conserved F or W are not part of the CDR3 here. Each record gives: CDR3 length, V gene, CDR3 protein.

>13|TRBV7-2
ASSLATRTGVGYT
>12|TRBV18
ASSPPVGTGELF
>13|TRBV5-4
ASSPDSGGRETQY
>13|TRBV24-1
ATSDPDRGTYEQY
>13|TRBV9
ASSVAAGREETQY
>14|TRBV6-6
ASSYDFLRDRETQY
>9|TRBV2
ASSEGNGYT
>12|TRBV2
ASNRGLAANEQF
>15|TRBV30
AWTPTGLPSSYNEQF
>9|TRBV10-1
ASSESLGYT
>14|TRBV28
ASSSTAGGFGETQY